Listed below are T cell receptor beta chains from one sample, sequenced in a study of CXCR4 blockade with PD-1 therapy in pancreatic cancer. This table comes from immunoSEQ multiplex PCR, and its TCRdb copy is limited to in-frame clones, with some not included. The profile covers about 6,000 clones, with 35% to 45% appearing a single time and around 13% taken by the ten largest. The specimen was tumor tissue. These TCRs come from a human donor with pancreatic ductal adenocarcinoma. Each CDR3 is given with its conserved first and last residue. Each record gives: V gene, D gene, J gene, clone size, CDR3 DNA, CDR3 protein. A D gene is named only where the DNA matches it firmly. Not every row has a clone size; where given, it reads once, few, many or a size class.

V gene: TRBV11-3
D gene: TRBD1
J gene: TRBJ2-7
clone size: few
CDR3 DNA: TGTGCCAGCAGCTTCGGGACAGGGGCCCACGAGCAGTACTTC
CDR3 protein: CASSFGTGAHEQYF

V gene: TRBV7-1
D gene: NA
J gene: TRBJ1-2
clone size: many
CDR3 DNA: TGTGCCAGCAGGCAGGGTGGCGCTTATGGCTACACCTTC
CDR3 protein: CASRQGGAYGYTF

V gene: TRBV12-2
D gene: NA
J gene: TRBJ1-1
clone size: medium-sized
CDR3 DNA: TGTGCGTCGCTTAGCTCATATCAGGACACTGAAGCTTTCTTT
CDR3 protein: CASLSSYQDTEAFF

V gene: TRBV11-3
D gene: TRBD1
J gene: TRBJ2-2
clone size: NA
CDR3 DNA: TGTGCCAGCAGCCGGGGACAGGGTCGCACCGGGGAGCTGTTTTTT
CDR3 protein: CASSRGQGRTGELFF

V gene: TRBV6-8
D gene: TRBD2
J gene: TRBJ2-7
clone size: few
CDR3 DNA: TGTGCCAGCACCCTGACTAGCGGGGGGCCCTACGAGCAGTACTTC
CDR3 protein: CASTLTSGGPYEQYF

V gene: TRBV19
D gene: NA
J gene: TRBJ2-1
clone size: NA
CDR3 DNA: TGTGCCAGTAGGGGCCGGGGATACAATGAGCAGTTCTTC
CDR3 protein: CASRGRGYNEQFF

V gene: TRBV12-5
D gene: NA
J gene: TRBJ1-1
clone size: NA
CDR3 DNA: TGTGCCAGCAAGGTCGGAAACGCCCCGAACACTGAAGCTTTCTTT
CDR3 protein: CASKVGNAPNTEAFF

V gene: TRBV6-8
D gene: TRBD2
J gene: TRBJ2-7
clone size: large
CDR3 DNA: TGTGCCAGCAGGGGTCCGGGACTAGCGGGAGCGGAGGAGCAGTACTTC
CDR3 protein: CASRGPGLAGAEEQYF

V gene: TRBV1
D gene: NA
J gene: TRBJ2-3
clone size: few
CDR3 DNA: TGCGCCAGCAGCCAGACTCTTCCGAACACAGATACGCAGTATTTT
CDR3 protein: CASSQTLPNTDTQYF

V gene: TRBV25-1
D gene: NA
J gene: TRBJ2-7
clone size: NA
CDR3 DNA: TGTGCCAGCAGTCTACTGAGCTACGAGCAGTACTTC
CDR3 protein: CASSLLSYEQYF

V gene: TRBV6-8
D gene: TRBD1
J gene: TRBJ2-2
clone size: many
CDR3 DNA: TGTGCCAGCAGCCGACAGGGGGGCACCGGGGAGCTGTTTTTT
CDR3 protein: CASSRQGGTGELFF

V gene: TRBV14
D gene: TRBD2
J gene: TRBJ2-7
clone size: NA
CDR3 DNA: TGTGCCAGCAGCCAAGATTACGGGAAGCGGGAATCTACCTACGAGCAGTACTTC
CDR3 protein: CASSQDYGKRESTYEQYF

V gene: TRBV9
D gene: NA
J gene: TRBJ2-1
clone size: NA
CDR3 DNA: TGTGCCAGCACCTCGGGCCGGGGGCTTGAGCAGTTCTTC
CDR3 protein: CASTSGRGLEQFF

V gene: TRBV19
D gene: NA
J gene: TRBJ2-7
clone size: NA
CDR3 DNA: TGTGCCAGTAGTATTAGCAGGAGAGGAGGGTACGAGCAGTACTTC
CDR3 protein: CASSISRRGGYEQYF

V gene: TRBV18
D gene: TRBD1
J gene: TRBJ2-7
clone size: NA
CDR3 DNA: TGTGCCAGCTCACCAGATCGACAGGGCTTTGGCGAGCAGTACTTT
CDR3 protein: CASSPDRQGFGEQYF

V gene: TRBV29-1
D gene: TRBD2
J gene: TRBJ2-7
clone size: few
CDR3 DNA: TGCAGCGCCTGCTTGACTAGCGGCTACGAGCAGTACTTC
CDR3 protein: CSACLTSGYEQYF

V gene: TRBV19
D gene: NA
J gene: TRBJ2-2
clone size: NA
CDR3 DNA: TGTGCCAGTAGTATAGGATCGGGGAACACCGGGGAGCTGTTTTTT
CDR3 protein: CASSIGSGNTGELFF

V gene: TRBV11-3
D gene: TRBD1
J gene: TRBJ1-1
clone size: medium-sized
CDR3 DNA: TGTGCCAGCAGCTCGACGGGACAGGGTACTGAAGCTTTCTTT
CDR3 protein: CASSSTGQGTEAFF

V gene: TRBV6-1
D gene: TRBD1
J gene: TRBJ1-5
clone size: NA
CDR3 DNA: TGTGCCATCAGTGAAGGGGGCCCCGGTCAGCCCCAGCATTTT
CDR3 protein: CAISEGGPGQPQHF

V gene: TRBV25-1
D gene: NA
J gene: TRBJ2-2
clone size: few
CDR3 DNA: TGTGCCAGCAGTGAATACGGCAGGGGTTCCACCGGGGAGCTGTTTTTT
CDR3 protein: CASSEYGRGSTGELFF

V gene: TRBV29-1
D gene: NA
J gene: TRBJ1-1
clone size: few
CDR3 DNA: TGCAGCGTTACCCGGGGTGGGGTGAACACTGAAGCTTTCTTT
CDR3 protein: CSVTRGGVNTEAFF

V gene: TRBV11-3
D gene: TRBD2
J gene: TRBJ2-7
clone size: few
CDR3 DNA: TGTGCCAGCAGCTTAGATGGGACTAGCGGCATCTACGAGCAGTACTTC
CDR3 protein: CASSLDGTSGIYEQYF

V gene: TRBV11-3
D gene: NA
J gene: TRBJ1-4
clone size: medium-sized
CDR3 DNA: TGTGCCAGCAGCCCACAGGGCACCCATAATGAAAAACTGTTTTTT
CDR3 protein: CASSPQGTHNEKLFF

V gene: TRBV28
D gene: NA
J gene: TRBJ2-2
clone size: NA
CDR3 DNA: TGTGCCAGCAGTTTAGGACACCCCGGGGAGCTGTTTTTT
CDR3 protein: CASSLGHPGELFF

V gene: TRBV11-3
D gene: TRBD2
J gene: TRBJ2-3
clone size: few
CDR3 DNA: TGTGCCAGCAGTTTTACTAGCGGGAGACAGGCAGATACGCAGTATTTT
CDR3 protein: CASSFTSGRQADTQYF

V gene: TRBV29-1
D gene: NA
J gene: TRBJ2-3
clone size: NA
CDR3 DNA: TGCAGCTGGGCGGGAACGGCAGATACGCAGTATTTT
CDR3 protein: CSWAGTADTQYF

V gene: TRBV28
D gene: TRBD1
J gene: TRBJ1-1
clone size: NA
CDR3 DNA: TGTGCCAGCACCCCGTACAGGGGAAGCACTGAAGCTTTCTTT
CDR3 protein: CASTPYRGSTEAFF

V gene: TRBV6-8
D gene: TRBD1
J gene: TRBJ2-5
clone size: NA
CDR3 DNA: TGTGCCAGCAGTGCGGACAGGGGATTGTACGAGACCCAGTACTTC
CDR3 protein: CASSADRGLYETQYF

V gene: TRBV5-1
D gene: TRBD1
J gene: TRBJ2-1
clone size: few
CDR3 DNA: TGCGCCAGCACCAAAGACAGGGGGTTTAGTGAGCAGTTCTTC
CDR3 protein: CASTKDRGFSEQFF

V gene: TRBV4-1
D gene: NA
J gene: TRBJ2-3
clone size: NA
CDR3 DNA: TGCGCCAGCAGCCAAGAAGGAAGCGCCACAGATACGCAGTATTTT
CDR3 protein: CASSQEGSATDTQYF

V gene: TRBV29-1
D gene: TRBD1
J gene: TRBJ2-7
clone size: NA
CDR3 DNA: TGCAGCGTTGTGAGGACAGGAAGCTCCTACGAGCAGTACTTC
CDR3 protein: CSVVRTGSSYEQYF

V gene: TRBV6-8
D gene: NA
J gene: TRBJ2-3
clone size: many
CDR3 DNA: TGTGCCAGCAAGCCCCGAGGGCTCACAGATACGCAGTATTTT
CDR3 protein: CASKPRGLTDTQYF

V gene: TRBV15
D gene: NA
J gene: TRBJ2-7
clone size: NA
CDR3 DNA: TGTGCCACCAGCAGTACCATCCGGGCCTACTCCTACGAGCAGTACTTC
CDR3 protein: CATSSTIRAYSYEQYF

V gene: TRBV7-6
D gene: TRBD1
J gene: TRBJ1-4
clone size: many
CDR3 DNA: TGTGCCAGCAGCCAACGTAACAGGGGAGGTGAAAAACTGTTTTTT
CDR3 protein: CASSQRNRGGEKLFF